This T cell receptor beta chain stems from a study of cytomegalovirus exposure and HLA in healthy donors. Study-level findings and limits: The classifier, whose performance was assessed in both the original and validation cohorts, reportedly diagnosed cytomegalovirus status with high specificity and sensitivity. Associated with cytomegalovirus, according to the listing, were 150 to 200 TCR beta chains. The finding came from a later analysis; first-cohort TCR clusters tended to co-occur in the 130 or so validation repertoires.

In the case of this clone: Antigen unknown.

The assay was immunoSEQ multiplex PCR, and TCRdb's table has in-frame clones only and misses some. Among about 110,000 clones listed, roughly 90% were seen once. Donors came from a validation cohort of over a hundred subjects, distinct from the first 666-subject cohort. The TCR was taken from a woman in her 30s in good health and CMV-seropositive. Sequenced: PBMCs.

As DNA, the CDR3 is TGCGCCAGCAGCTTGGGACAGGGGGTCCTAACTGAAGCTTTCTTT. Residues: CASSLGQGVLTEAFF. This chain joins TRBV5-1 and TRBJ1-1; 9 bases match TRBD1. Germline CDR1 and CDR2: SGHRS and YFSETQ. The CDR3 runs to 15 residues. V lost 0 bases and J lost 5; bases outside the gene matches: 5.